Listed below are T cell receptor beta chains from one sample, sequenced in a study of control samples from healthy donors and cancer patients. Here immunoSEQ multiplex PCR was the method, and the copy in TCRdb shows in-frame clones only, minus some. This sample has roughly 55,000 clones; approximately 88% occur once, and the top ten carry about 3.5%. The specimen sequenced was blood. All receptors come from a man in his fifties or sixties in good health. The CDR3 runs from the conserved cysteine through the conserved F or W. D genes are given only for firm matches. Size values are once, few and many counts, or a class for expanded clones, and some rows have none.

TRBV19	.	.	TRBJ2-3	TGTGCCAGTGGTATACAGGGTGAACGGACGCAGTATTTT	CASGIQGERTQYF
TRBV9	.	TRBD1	TRBJ1-1	TGTGCCAGCAGCGTAGGAGGGTCAGGGGGTGAAGCTTTCTTT	CASSVGGSGGEAFF
TRBV5-6	.	.	TRBJ1-5	TGTGCCAGCAGCTTGGCTGGAGGGGGGAGGCCCCAGCATTTT	CASSLAGGGRPQHF
TRBV28	.	.	TRBJ1-4	TGTGCCAGCACAGGGGCAACTAATGAAAAACTGTTTTTT	CASTGATNEKLFF
TRBV6-6	.	TRBD2	TRBJ2-3	TGTGCCGGACAAGCGGGATGGGGCACAGATACGCAGTATTTT	CAGQAGWGTDTQYF
TRBV27	.	TRBD1	TRBJ1-5	TGTGCCAGCCATACAGGGGATGGCAATCAGCCCCAGCATTTT	CASHTGDGNQPQHF
TRBV7-3	once	.	TRBJ2-7	TGTGCCAGCAGCCCCGCCCCGGGTCGGGAGCAGTACTTC	CASSPAPGREQYF
TRBV6-5	few	.	TRBJ1-1	TGTGCCAGCAGTTACGCTCCGGTAACGAACACTGAAGCTTTCTTT	CASSYAPVTNTEAFF
TRBV29-1	.	.	TRBJ2-7	TGCAGCGTTGAACCAGCGGAGGGCTCCTACGAGCAGTACTTC	CSVEPAEGSYEQYF
TRBV4-2	.	.	TRBJ2-2	TGTGCCAGCAGCCAAAGCAGAGGGTTGTTGACCGGGGAGCTGTTTTTT	CASSQSRGLLTGELFF
TRBV28	.	.	TRBJ1-5	TGTGCCAGCAGTCAGAATCAGCCCCAGCATTTT	CASSQNQPQHF
TRBV6-5	.	TRBD1	TRBJ2-7	TGTGCCAGCAGCGGGGACAGGTCCTACGAGCAGTACTTC	CASSGDRSYEQYF
TRBV29-1	.	TRBD2	TRBJ2-5	TGCAGCGTTCGGACTAGCGGGAGCAACCAAGAGACCCAGTACTTC	CSVRTSGSNQETQYF
TRBV4-2	few	TRBD2	TRBJ2-3	TGTGCCAGCAGCCAAAGAGTGGCGGGAGACCCAGATACGCAGTATTTT	CASSQRVAGDPDTQYF
TRBV5-1	.	.	TRBJ1-2	TGCGCCAGCAGCTCGGGAGTCGGAACCTATGGCTACACCTTC	CASSSGVGTYGYTF